Reported below is one TCR beta chain. The target antigen is unknown. This sample stems from a study of cytotoxic CD8 clonotypes in ibrutinib-treated CLL. Germline values: CDR1 ENHRY, CDR2 SYGVKD. The CDR3 sequence is 13 residues long. V gave up 0 bases and J gave up 10 bases, with 10 bases separating them. Study-level results: Clonality correlated strongly with circulating CD8+ T cells and exceeded age-matched healthy donors at baseline.

Generated by immunoSEQ multiplex PCR, the TCRdb table keeps only in-frame clones and is missing some. The top ten hold 6% to 9.5% of the sample, which has 150,000 or so clones, 75% to 85% seen once. This material consisted of PBMCs, taken after 36 months of ibrutinib treatment. The clonotype was recovered from a human donor with chronic lymphocytic leukemia. The chain is built from TRBV10-3 and TRBJ2-1; D unresolved. This CDR3 is CAISESSAPEQFF. The CDR3 nucleotides are TGTGCCATCAGTGAGTCTTCGGCCCCAGAGCAGTTCTTC.